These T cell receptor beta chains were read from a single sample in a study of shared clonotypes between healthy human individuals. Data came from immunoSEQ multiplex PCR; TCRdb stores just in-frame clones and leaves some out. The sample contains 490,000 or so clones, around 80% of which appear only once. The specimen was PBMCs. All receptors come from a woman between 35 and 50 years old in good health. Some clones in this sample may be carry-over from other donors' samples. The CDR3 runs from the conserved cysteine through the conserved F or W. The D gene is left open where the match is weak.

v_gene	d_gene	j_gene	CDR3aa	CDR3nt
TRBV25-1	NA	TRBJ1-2	CASSASGTNYGYTF	TGTGCCAGCAGTGCCTCCGGGACGAACTATGGCTACACCTTC
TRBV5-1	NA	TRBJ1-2	CASSDGRSYGYTF	TGCGCCAGCAGCGACGGACGGAGCTATGGCTACACCTTC
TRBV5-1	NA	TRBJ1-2	CVSSLVGQGYGYTF	TGCGTCAGCAGCTTGGTCGGGCAGGGCTATGGCTACACCTTC
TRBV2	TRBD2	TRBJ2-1	CASTPLWTSGNEQFF	TGTGCCAGCACCCCACTATGGACTAGTGGCAATGAGCAGTTCTTC
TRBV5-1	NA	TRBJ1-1	CASSNRTGNTEAFF	TGCGCCAGCAGCAACCGGACGGGGAACACTGAAGCTTTCTTT
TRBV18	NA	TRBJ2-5	CASSPMSRETQYF	TGTGCCAGCTCACCAATGTCGCGGGAGACCCAGTACTTC
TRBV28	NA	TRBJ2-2	CASSPGGVYTGELFF	TGTGCCAGCAGTCCTGGGGGCGTGTACACCGGGGAGCTGTTTTTT
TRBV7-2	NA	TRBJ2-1	CASSRTLWPVNEQFF	TGTGCCAGCTCCCGGACCCTTTGGCCGGTCAATGAGCAGTTCTTC
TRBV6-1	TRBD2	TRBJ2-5	CASGLGRGGQETQYF	TGTGCCAGCGGACTAGGTCGGGGGGGCCAAGAGACCCAGTACTTC
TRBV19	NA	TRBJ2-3	CASSPTSSTDTQYF	TGTGCCAGTAGTCCCACAAGTAGCACAGATACGCAGTATTTT
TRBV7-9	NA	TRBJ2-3	CASSLSGQADTQYF	TGTGCCAGCAGCTTAAGCGGGCAGGCAGATACGCAGTATTTT
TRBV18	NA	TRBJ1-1	CASSPGGARTEAFF	TGTGCCAGCTCACCAGGGGGGGCGCGCACTGAAGCTTTCTTT
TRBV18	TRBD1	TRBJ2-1	CASSPPGQGNNEQFF	TGTGCCAGCTCACCCCCGGGACAGGGCAACAATGAGCAGTTCTTC
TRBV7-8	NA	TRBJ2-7	CASSTWDSPSYEQYF	TGTGCCAGCAGCACCTGGGACTCCCCCTCCTACGAGCAGTACTTC
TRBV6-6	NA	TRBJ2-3	CASKASARTDTQYF	TGTGCCAGCAAGGCCTCCGCCCGGACAGATACGCAGTATTTT
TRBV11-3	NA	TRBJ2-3	CASSPGLTDADTQYF	TGTGCCAGCAGCCCCGGACTAACAGACGCAGATACGCAGTATTTT